A selection of T cell receptor beta chains follows, all from one sample in a study of blood T cells in healthy people across ages. TCRdb recomputed calls from the 5' RACE reads with MiXCR, one row per CDR3 protein. The table lists roughly 1.5 million distinct CDR3 sequences, under 55% of them singletons. The material sequenced was blood. The receptors come from a woman between 18 and 30 years old in good health. Each CDR3 is given with its conserved first and last residue.

TRBV27 | CASSSHLVTSGSNSYNEQYF
TRBV6-2/TRBV6-3 | CASSYPGARSNQPQHF
TRBV6-6 | CASSYGTGISEAFF
TRBV12-3/TRBV12-4 | CASSSGGGPGELFF
TRBV20-1 | CSADASGRPKINNEQFF
TRBV12-3/TRBV12-4 | CASTGLISYNEQYF
TRBV6-5 | CASTPMGQGADGYTF
TRBV5-4 | CASRPEEDGYTF
TRBV6-2/TRBV6-3 | CASSTNRGHEKLFF
TRBV12-3/TRBV12-4 | CASTWGTGDEQFF
TRBV4-1 | CASSQETQNLYF
TRBV28 | CASSFQYTPPTGQPSSYEQYF
TRBV6-2/TRBV6-3 | CASSYSGVAQPQHF
TRBV7-2 | CASSRQWGDYGYTF
TRBV27 | CASSLRGQVYGYTF
TRBV12-3/TRBV12-4 | CASSLERSSGSSGETQYF